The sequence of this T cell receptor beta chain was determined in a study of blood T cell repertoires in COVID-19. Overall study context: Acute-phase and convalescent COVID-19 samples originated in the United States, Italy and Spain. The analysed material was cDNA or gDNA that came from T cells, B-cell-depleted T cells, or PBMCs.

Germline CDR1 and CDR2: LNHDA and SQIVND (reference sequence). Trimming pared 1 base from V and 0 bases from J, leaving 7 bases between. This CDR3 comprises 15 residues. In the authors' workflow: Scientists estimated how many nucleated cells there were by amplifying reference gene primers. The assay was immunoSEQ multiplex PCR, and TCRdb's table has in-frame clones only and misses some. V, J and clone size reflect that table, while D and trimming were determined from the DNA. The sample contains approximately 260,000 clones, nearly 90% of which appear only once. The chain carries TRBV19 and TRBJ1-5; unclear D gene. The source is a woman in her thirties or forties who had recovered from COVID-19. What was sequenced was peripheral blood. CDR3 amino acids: CASSIAQFSNQPQHF. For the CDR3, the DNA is TGTGCCAGTAGTATAGCACAGTTTAGCAATCAGCCCCAGCATTTT.